The 14 T cell receptor beta chains in this list originate from one sample, sequenced in a study of blood T cell repertoires in COVID-19. TCRdb keeps only in-frame clones here, not all; method: immunoSEQ multiplex PCR. The sample lists about 260,000 clones, around 86% occurring once. Sequencing was carried out using peripheral blood. The receptors were sampled from a woman in her sixties with COVID-19, enrolled during active disease.

The rearrangement joins TRBV7-8 to TRBJ2-3, with a possible D match to TRBD2 (5 bases). CDR1 is SGHVS, CDR2 FQNEAQ, per germline. The CDR3 covers 15 residues. The V gene lost 6 bases and the J gene lost 0 bases, with 13 bases spanning the gap. The CDR3 reads CASRPRRLSTDTQYF. CDR3 nucleotide sequence: TGTGCCAGCAGACCCCGGAGGTTGAGCACAGATACGCAGTATTTT.

This clone was observed a handful of times. The gene calls are TRBV7-9 and TRBJ2-2; 8 bases are shared with TRBD1. After removal of 3 bases from V and 0 bases from J, the junction contained 0 bases not matched to a gene. CDR3 size: 15 residues. The germline V gene has CDR1 SEHNR and CDR2 FQNEAQ (reference sequence). The CDR3, as DNA: TGTGCCAGCAGCTTGGACAGGGCGAACACCGGGGAGCTGTTTTTT. This sequence encodes CASSLDRANTGELFF.

The rearrangement uses TRBV6-2 or TRBV6-3 and TRBJ1-5; TRBD1 matches 8 bases. This CDR3 contains 16 residues. The germline V gene has CDR1 MNHEY and CDR2 SVGEGT. With V trimmed by 5 bases and J by 2 bases, 8 bases remained unmatched. The CDR3 sequence is CASSVPSTGGNQPQHF. DNA for the CDR3: TGTGCCAGCAGTGTACCCTCGACAGGGGGCAATCAGCCCCAGCATTTT.

J is TRBJ2-3 and V is TRBV18, with a weak D call TRBD1 (6 bases). This CDR3 contains 14 residues. V was pared by 5 bases and J by 1 base, with 10 bases between. Germline CDR1 is KGHSH and CDR2 is LQKENI. The CDR3 DNA reads as TGTGCCAGCTCAGGCTCAGGGGGCACAGATACGCAGTATTTT. Protein: CASSGSGGTDTQYF.

The J gene is TRBJ2-7, the V gene TRBV7-9, with TRBD2 as a possible D gene (7 bases). The length of the CDR3 is 17 residues. CDR1 and CDR2 from the germline V gene are SEHNR and FQNEAQ (reference sequence). Trimming pared 5 bases from V and 7 bases from J, leaving 27 bases between. CDR3 loop: CASSPVGGALTVGEQYF. The CDR3 nucleotides read TGTGCCAGCAGCCCCGTTGGGGGGGCTCTTACGGTAGGGGAGCAGTACTTC.

CDR3 sequence (DNA): TGTGCCTGGAAGGCGGGCTCCTACAATGAGCAGTTCTTC. Its protein is CAWKAGSYNEQFF. The chain uses TRBV30 and TRBJ2-1, with D possibly being TRBD2 (5 bases). The germline CDR1 and CDR2 sequences are GTSNPN and SVGIG (reference sequence). This CDR3 region has 13 residues. Trimming took 4 bases from V and 0 from J, leaving 7 bases between them.

This rearrangement joins TRBV10-3 to TRBJ2-7, with D tentatively TRBD1 (6 bases). The V and J ends lost 6 bases and 6 bases respectively, with 24 bases between them. The CDR3 length is 16 residues. Germline V lookup: CDR1 ENHRY, CDR2 SYGVKD. CDR3 loop: CAISGRDRRKSLEQYF. For the CDR3, the DNA is TGTGCCATCAGCGGTCGCGACAGGCGGAAATCTCTCGAGCAGTACTTC.

V gene TRBV5-4 combines with J gene TRBJ2-3, with 11 bases matching TRBD2. Germline V gene lookup returns CDR1 SGHNT and CDR2 YYREEE (reference sequence). Unmatched junction bases numbered 10, after V lost 3 bases and J lost 7 bases. CDR3 length: 16 residues. The CDR3 sequence: CASSYRSGRAMNTQYF. In DNA, the CDR3 is TGTGCCAGCAGCTACCGTAGCGGGAGGGCCATGAATACGCAGTATTTT.

This clone has a handful of counts. J is TRBJ1-2 and V is TRBV4-2, with a weak D call TRBD1 (6 bases). In germline, CDR1 is LGHNA, CDR2 YNFKEQ. The CDR3 extends over 12 amino acids. The germline V and J ends were trimmed by 6 bases and 6 bases, with 11 bases remaining between them. CDR3 loop: CASRHNRDGYTF. The CDR3 DNA is TGTGCCAGCAGACACAACAGGGATGGCTACACCTTC.

This chain connects TRBV9 to TRBJ2-3; 10 bases map to TRBD2. The V and J ends lost 0 bases and 7 bases, in that order; junction bases with no gene match: 8. The CDR3 is 16 residues long. Per germline, CDR1 SGDLS and CDR2 YYNGEE. The CDR3, as DNA: TGTGCCAGCAGCGTAGGGCTAGCGGGAGTTGAAAATACGCAGTATTTT. It yields the protein CASSVGLAGVENTQYF.

The chain uses TRBV3-1 (or the pseudogene TRBV3-2) and TRBJ1-2, with D maybe TRBD1 (6 bases). The CDR3 contains 15 residues. The V end was cut by 4 bases, the J end by 5 bases, with 17 bases between. CDR1 and CDR2 (germline): LGHDT, YNNKEL (reference sequence). The CDR3 region is CASSPRGGREYGYTF. The CDR3 DNA follows: TGTGCCAGCAGCCCCCGCGGGGGGCGCGAATATGGCTACACCTTC.

V is TRBV25-1 and J is TRBJ1-2; a possible D gene is TRBD1 (5 bases). This CDR3 spans 15 amino acids. V was shortened by 3 bases and J by 4 bases, with 15 bases between the two germline ends. Per the germline V gene, CDR1 is MGHDK and CDR2 is SYGVNS. The CDR3 loop reads CASSETRAGRYGYTF. Written as DNA, the CDR3 is TGTGCCAGCAGTGAGACTAGGGCAGGGCGCTATGGCTACACCTTC.

The V call is TRBV2, the J call TRBJ1-3; 11 bases align to TRBD1. Trimming removed 8 bases from V and 0 bases from J; junction bases left unmatched: 9. Germline loops: CDR1 SNHLY, CDR2 FYNNEI. The CDR3 is 17 amino acids. CDR3 residues: CASGTGGYRRSGNTIYF. In nucleotides, the CDR3 is TGTGCCAGCGGGACAGGGGGATATCGGCGCTCTGGAAACACCATATATTTT.

The chain has TRBV19 and TRBJ2-1, with 9 bases aligning to TRBD2. Germline assignment: CDR1 LNHDA and CDR2 SQIVND (reference sequence). The trim removed 3 bases at V and 6 bases at J, leaving 6 bases unmatched. This CDR3 region has 15 residues. For the CDR3, the DNA is TGTGCCAGTAGTATGGCGGGAGGGCGTCTCAATGAGCAGTTCTTC. It codes for CASSMAGGRLNEQFF.